The 26 T cell receptor beta chains presented below share a single source sample, sequenced in a study of glioma-infiltrating T cells. Using RNA template, CDR3s of TCR alpha and beta were amplified with iRepertoire arm-PCR. TCRdb itself ran the multiplex PCR reads through MiXCR, one entry per CDR3 protein. The table has around 120,000 distinct CDR3 sequences, 24% seen once; the top ten hold 25% to 30%. The sample comprised glioma tissue, nonneoplastic brain tissue, or PBMCs (not recorded which). The origin of the receptors is a human donor with low-grade glioma or glioblastoma, undergoing nonglioma brain surgery, or in good health (not recorded which).

In the case of this clonotype: A much larger clone lies a single base off, so this may be a read error. The CDR3 carries no conserved terminal phenylalanine or tryptophan, so it likely arises from a read error. The CDR3 DNA reads as TGTGCCAGTACCACGACAGCGAATGTGAACACTGAAGCTTTCTCT. Residues: CASTTTANVNTEAFS. The rearrangement uses TRBV7-9 and TRBJ1-1, with D perhaps matching TRBD1 (5 bases). The CDR3 is made up of 15 amino acids. V dropped 9 bases and J dropped 0 bases, with 17 bases sitting between them. From germline, CDR1 is SEHNR and CDR2 FQNEAQ (reference sequence).

This clonotype was detected only a few times. The chain recombines TRBV2 with TRBJ2-2; 7 bases align to TRBD1. CDR1 and CDR2 (germline): SNHLY, FYNNEI. V was clipped by 8 bases and J by 6 bases; unmatched bases: 12. The CDR3 totals 15 residues. The CDR3 here is CASEQGLPRPGELFF. The CDR3 DNA follows: TGTGCCAGCGAACAGGGGCTCCCTCGACCCGGGGAGCTGTTTTTT. The full variable domain, completed using reference TRBV2 and TRBJ2-2, is EPEVTQTPSHQVTQMGQEVILRCVPISNHLYFYWYRQILGQKVEFLVSFYNNEISEKSEIFDDQFSVERPDGSNFTLKIRSTKLEDSAMYFCASEQGLPRPGELFFGEGSRLTVL.

The CDR3: CASSQLGDTQYF. The DNA for the CDR3 is TGTGCCAGCAGCCAACTGGGGGATACGCAGTATTTT. This chain joins TRBV14 and TRBJ2-3; D gene ambiguous. V gave up 2 bases and J gave up 6 bases, with 6 bases separating them. The CDR3 loop spans 12 amino acids. In germline, CDR1 is SGHDN, CDR2 FVKESK.

At least ten counts were recorded for this clonotype. The chain carries TRBV7-2 and TRBJ2-7; D perhaps matches TRBD2 (5 bases). Trimming took 2 bases from V and 6 from J, leaving 11 bases between them. In germline, CDR1 is SGHTA, CDR2 FQGNSA. There are 13 residues in the CDR3. CDR3 coding DNA: TGTGCCAGCAGCTTAACGGGGATGGGCGAGCAGTACGTC. It yields the protein CASSLTGMGEQYV.

This clonotype was observed many times. The chain combines TRBV20-1 with TRBJ1-1; the D is unclear. Germline V gene lookup returns CDR1 DFQATT and CDR2 SNEGSKA (reference sequence). The germline V and J ends were trimmed by 6 bases and 1 base, with 12 bases remaining between them. The CDR3 totals 13 residues. The CDR3 DNA reads TGCAGTGCCCGGGGAACAGCGAACACTGAAGCTTTCTTT. This translates into CSARGTANTEAFF.

This clonotype was detected only a few times. The rearrangement links TRBV20-1 to TRBJ2-3; TRBD2 matches 9 bases. Per germline, CDR1 DFQATT and CDR2 SNEGSKA (reference sequence). This CDR3 contains 16 residues. J gave up 2 bases and V 4 bases, and 10 bases lay outside the gene matches. In DNA, the CDR3 is TGCAGTGCTATGCGGGGGGGCTTTCGTTCCACAGATACGCAGTATTTT. Residues: CSAMRGGFRSTDTQYF.

This clonotype was seen repeatedly, ten times or more. The genes are TRBV27 and TRBJ1-2; tentatively, D is TRBD1 (6 bases). Germline V gene lookup returns CDR1 MNHEY and CDR2 SMNVEV (reference sequence). This CDR3 is built from 15 residues. Trimming removed 6 bases at V and 1 base at J, with 15 bases between. The CDR3 protein is CASRRDTGGNYGYTF. The CDR3 bases are TGTGCCAGCAGGCGGGACACGGGGGGTAACTATGGCTACACCTTC.

This clonotype was recorded many times. This chain joins TRBV27 and TRBJ2-5, with TRBD2 as a possible D gene (6 bases). Trimming shortened V by 6 bases and J by 7 bases, and 18 bases separated the two germline ends. CDR3 length: 14 residues. The germline V gene encodes CDR1 MNHEY and CDR2 SMNVEV (reference sequence). CDR3 sequence: CASRTGTFDGTQYF. CDR3 DNA sequence: TGTGCCAGCAGGACCGGGACTTTCGATGGGACCCAGTACTTC.

In this sample, this clonotype turned up many times. The rearrangement links TRBV20-1 to TRBJ2-3; 8 positions agree with TRBD2. This CDR3 is 14 amino acids long. Germline lookup yields CDR1 DFQATT and CDR2 SNEGSKA (reference sequence). V was pared by 5 bases and J by 4 bases, with 8 bases of the junction left unmatched. Written as DNA, the CDR3 is TGCAGTGCTCATCCGGGACTAGTGGCAGATACGCAGTATTTT. Translated: CSAHPGLVADTQYF.

A few counts support this clonotype. This chain links TRBV6-1 with TRBJ1-2; no definite D call. This CDR3 is built from 13 residues. CDR1 and CDR2 (germline): MNHNS, SASEGT. The ends were cut back, 5 bases at V and 0 bases at J, with 7 bases in the middle. CDR3 sequence (DNA): TGTGCCAGCAGTACGGAGCCTAACTATGGCTACACCTTC. The encoded protein is CASSTEPNYGYTF.

The V gene is TRBV7-2, the J gene TRBJ2-7, with 7 bases aligning to TRBD1. The trim removed 5 bases at V and 4 bases at J, leaving 8 bases unmatched. The CDR3 is made up of 14 amino acids. Per the germline V gene, CDR1 is SGHTA and CDR2 is FQGNSA. Written as DNA, the CDR3 is TGTGCCAGCAGCCTATTAGGGACAGAATACGAGCAGTACGTC. Its translation: CASSLLGTEYEQYV.

In its sample, this clonotype was seen many times. The chain has TRBV14 and TRBJ1-2; D may be TRBD1 (6 bases). Germline assignment: CDR1 SGHDN and CDR2 FVKESK. Trimming stripped 6 bases from V and 5 bases from J, with 13 bases between. The CDR3 runs to 13 residues. As DNA, the CDR3 is TGTGCCAGCAGTGTGGCAGGGGTTTATGGCTACACCTTC. It encodes CASSVAGVYGYTF.

This clonotype occurred once. A much larger clone sits a single nucleotide away, making a read error possible. J is TRBJ2-1 and V is TRBV28; D remains unclear. The CDR3 extends over 14 amino acids. V lost 4 bases to trimming and J lost 5 bases, with 12 bases between them. Per germline, CDR1 MDHEN and CDR2 SYDVKM. CDR3 region: CASSSPRTHNEQFF. CDR3 bases: TGTGCCAGCAGTTCCCCCAGGACGCACAATGAGCAGTTCTTC.

The V and J genes are TRBV10-3 and TRBJ2-5; no firm D call. V gave up 2 bases and J gave up 2 bases, with 9 bases separating them. This CDR3 is built from 14 residues. Germline V gene data show CDR1 as ENHRY and CDR2 as SYGVKD. The CDR3 protein is CAISENPAQETQYF. The CDR3 coding sequence is TGTGCCATCAGTGAGAACCCGGCGCAAGAGACCCAGTACTTC.

With regard to this clonotype: A much larger clone is a single base away; this may be a read error. V usage is TRBV4-1 and J usage is TRBJ2-1, with D tentatively TRBD1 or TRBD2 (6 bases each). Germline V gives CDR1 MGHRA, CDR2 YSYEKL. The CDR3 sequence is 14 residues long. The CDR3 nucleotides read TGCGCCAGCAGCCGGGTGTTGGGGGGCGTTGAGCGGTTCTTC. This gives the protein CASSRVLGGVERFF.

This clonotype was detected a few times. V gene TRBV4-1 combines with J gene TRBJ1-1; D remains ambiguous. This CDR3 is 15 amino acids long. Germline V gene data show CDR1 as MGHRA and CDR2 as YSYEKL. V was cut by 0 bases and J by 1 base, with 9 bases left in between. In DNA, the CDR3 is TGCGCCAGCAGCCAAGAACCGTTCGCGAACACTGAAGCTTTCTTT. It specifies CASSQEPFANTEAFF.

V gene TRBV5-1 combines with J gene TRBJ2-3; TRBD1 is a possible D gene (5 bases). V shed 0 bases and J shed 3 bases, with 17 bases lying between them. Germline V gives CDR1 SGHRS, CDR2 YFSETQ. This CDR3 comprises 17 residues. CDR3 loop: CASSLAISVPGTDTQYF. CDR3 bases: TGCGCCAGCAGCTTGGCTATTTCGGTCCCAGGGACAGATACGCAGTATTTT.

At least ten counts were recorded for this clonotype. The rearrangement links TRBV27 to TRBJ2-3; TRBD2 agrees at 13 bases. V lost 3 bases and J lost 2; bases outside the gene matches: 11. This CDR3 has 19 amino acids. Germline loops: CDR1 MNHEY, CDR2 SMNVEV (reference sequence). The CDR3 DNA reads TGTGCCAGCAGTTTTAGACTAGCGGGGGGTCCCCCCTTCACAGATACGCAGTATTTT. Residues: CASSFRLAGGPPFTDTQYF.

The V and J genes are TRBV7-2 and TRBJ2-3; D gene uncertain. The CDR3 runs 13 residues. Germline assignment: CDR1 SGHTA and CDR2 FQGNSA. The ends were cut back, 1 base at V and 5 bases at J, with 7 bases in the middle. The CDR3 DNA sequence: TGTGCCAGCAGCTTAGGGGCCAGAGATACGCAGTATTTT. It codes for CASSLGARDTQYF.

This clonotype was observed at least ten times. The genes are TRBV27 and TRBJ1-1; no clear D gene. This CDR3 spans 14 amino acids. V lost 3 bases and J lost 0, with 8 bases in between. Germline assignment: CDR1 MNHEY and CDR2 SMNVEV (reference sequence). CDR3 sequence reads: CASSFGRMNTEAFF. The CDR3, as DNA: TGTGCCAGCAGTTTTGGGCGGATGAACACTGAAGCTTTCTTT.

This clonotype was observed at least ten times. The chain combines TRBV20-1 with TRBJ1-2, with unresolved D. Deletions cut 7 bases from V and 4 bases from J, with 13 bases between. Germline CDR1 and CDR2: DFQATT and SNEGSKA (reference sequence). CDR3 size: 12 residues. In DNA form, the CDR3 reads TGCAGTGGTTGGGGTTGGTCCTATGGCTACACCTTC. Translating gives CSGWGWSYGYTF.

This chain uses TRBV7-6 with TRBJ2-5; the match to TRBD2 covers 10 bases. Germline V gene data show CDR1 as SGHVS and CDR2 as FNYEAQ. The CDR3 is made up of 15 amino acids. Trimming at V came to 2 bases and at J to 0 bases, leaving 0 bases not matched to a gene. The CDR3 DNA is TGTGCCAGCAGCTTACTAGCGGGGGACCAAGAGACCCAGTACTTC. Translated, it gives CASSLLAGDQETQYF.

This chain joins TRBV7-9 and TRBJ2-5; D tentatively reads TRBD1 or TRBD2 (5 bases each). Germline V CDR1 and CDR2: SEHNR, FQNEAQ (reference sequence). This CDR3 contains 15 residues. V was cut by 5 bases and J by 5 bases, with 18 bases left in between. The CDR3 nucleotides are TGTGCCAGCAGCCGCCCGGGACCTACCGGGGAGACCCAGTACTTC. This gives the protein CASSRPGPTGETQYF.

This clonotype has just a few counts. The chain carries TRBV7-9 and TRBJ2-7; 7 bases fit TRBD2. Germline CDR1 and CDR2: SEHNR and FQNEAQ (reference sequence). Trimming cost V 2 bases and J 4 bases; bases outside gene matches: 8. The CDR3 sequence is 15 residues long. The DNA for the CDR3 is TGTGCCAGCAGCTTAAGCGGAACGGGGGGATACGAGCAGTACGTC. Its protein product is CASSLSGTGGYEQYV.

This clonotype was counted many times. The chain has TRBV6-1 and TRBJ2-1; tentatively, D is TRBD1 (6 bases). V was clipped by 7 bases and J by 5 bases, with 12 bases between them. The germline CDR1 and CDR2 sequences are MNHNS and SASEGT. The CDR3 length is 13 residues. CDR3 nucleotide sequence: TGTGCCAGCAATAAACAGGGAAACAATGAGCAGTTCTTC. Protein product: CASNKQGNNEQFF.

Of note for this clonotype: A read error is possible here, since a much larger clone lies one base away. The chain carries TRBV7-2 and TRBJ2-1, with TRBD1 as a possible D gene (6 bases). CDR3 size: 14 residues. Germline CDR1 reads SGHTA; CDR2 reads FQGNSA. The CDR3 sequence: CVSSVLRGYDEQFF. As DNA, the CDR3 is TGTGTCAGCAGCGTCCTAAGGGGGTACGATGAGCAGTTCTTC.